The 10 T cell receptor beta chains listed next were all sequenced from one sample in a study of cytomegalovirus exposure and HLA in healthy donors. PCR primers comprised 60 Vbeta and 13 Jbeta primers. Measured with immunoSEQ multiplex PCR; TCRdb has only the in-frame clones, and not every one. Of some 150,000 clones in the sample, more than 70% were seen once. Sequencing was done on a sample of PBMCs. The receptors here all came from a woman aged 50 to 60 in good health and CMV-seropositive.

This chain links TRBV5-1 with TRBJ2-7; 8 bases map to TRBD2. The CDR3 loop spans 14 amino acids. The germline gives CDR1 SGHRS, CDR2 YFSETQ. V gave up 2 bases and J gave up 5 bases; unmatched junction bases: 6. This CDR3 reads CASSLNGRANEQYF. The CDR3 DNA reads as TGCGCCAGCAGCTTAAACGGGAGGGCCAACGAGCAGTACTTC.

The genes are TRBV13 and TRBJ1-1, with 8 bases matching TRBD1. The length of the CDR3 is 15 residues. V shed 5 bases and J 3 bases; nucleotides not matched to a gene: 8. Germline V gene sequence: CDR1 PRHDT, CDR2 FYEKMQ (reference sequence). Written as DNA, the CDR3 is TGTGCCAGCAGCCTCAGGGGGCTGGGGGACACTGAAGCTTTCTTT. Its translation: CASSLRGLGDTEAFF.

The chain recombines TRBV30 with TRBJ2-7, with a weak D call TRBD2 (6 bases). Trimming stripped 1 base from V and 0 bases from J, with 10 bases between. Germline loops: CDR1 GTSNPN, CDR2 SVGIG (reference sequence). The CDR3 is made up of 14 amino acids. CDR3 sequence (DNA): TGTGCCTGGAGTGGCCGGCGGGGCTCCTACGAGCAGTACTTC. This gives the protein CAWSGRRGSYEQYF.

V is TRBV6-4 and J is TRBJ1-5; D call uncertain. The V end was cut by 8 bases, the J end by 1 base, with 15 bases between. The CDR3 runs 15 residues. Germline assignment: CDR1 MRHNA and CDR2 SNTAGT. The CDR3 loop reads CASAADHTSNQPQHF. The CDR3 DNA follows: TGTGCCAGCGCGGCAGATCATACAAGCAATCAGCCCCAGCATTTT.

The chain recombines TRBV14 with TRBJ2-2, with 7 nucleotides matching TRBD1. Trimming at V came to 8 bases and at J to 4 bases, leaving 7 bases not matched to a gene. Looked up from germline, CDR1 is SGHDN and CDR2 is FVKESK. The CDR3 runs 14 residues. CDR3 in amino acids: CASSGTARTGELFF. The CDR3 nucleotides read TGTGCCAGCTCCGGGACAGCTCGCACCGGGGAGCTGTTTTTT.

V is TRBV4-3 and J is TRBJ2-3, with D tentatively TRBD2 (6 bases). The CDR3 has 17 amino acids. The germline CDR1 and CDR2 sequences are LGHNA and YSLEER. Trimming pared 0 bases from V and 1 base from J, leaving 14 bases between. The CDR3 here is CASSQDRAGSGTDTQYF. The CDR3 DNA is TGCGCCAGCAGCCAAGACCGGGCGGGATCGGGCACAGATACGCAGTATTTT.

V gene TRBV5-1 combines with J gene TRBJ2-7, with no clear D. This CDR3 has 11 amino acids. The V end lost 6 bases, the J end lost 4 bases, and 8 bases lay between the germline ends. The germline gives CDR1 SGHRS, CDR2 YFSETQ. CDR3 residues: CASTDTYEQYF. CDR3 DNA sequence: TGCGCCAGCACCGATACATACGAGCAGTACTTC.

This clone was observed a few times. This CDR3 reads CSVPQGTNTGELFF. CDR3 sequence (DNA): TGCAGCGTTCCCCAGGGGACGAACACCGGGGAGCTGTTTTTT. The rearrangement joins TRBV29-1 to TRBJ2-2; D perhaps matches TRBD1 (6 bases). CDR1 SQVTM and CDR2 ANQGSEA come from the germline V gene. The length of the CDR3 is 14 residues. V lost 5 bases to trimming and J lost 0 bases, with 10 bases between them.

The chain is built from TRBV7-9 and TRBJ2-6; D gene uncertain. The CDR3 consists of 15 residues. Germline CDR1 and CDR2: SEHNR and FQNEAQ (reference sequence). V lost 6 bases to trimming and J lost 3 bases, with 12 bases between them. CDR3 coding DNA: TGTGCCAGCAGTCAACAGAGAGATGGGGCCAACGTCCTGACTTTC. This encodes CASSQQRDGANVLTF.

The chain recombines TRBV15 with TRBJ2-5; D might be TRBD2 (6 bases). CDR1 is LNHNV, CDR2 YYDKDF, per germline (reference sequence). The CDR3 is 16 amino acids. V shed 3 bases and J shed 3 bases, with 17 bases lying between them. CDR3 bases: TGTGCCACCAGCAGCCTGGGGGAGGAGATAGAAGAGACCCAGTACTTC. This translates into CATSSLGEEIEETQYF.